The 8 T cell receptor beta chains given below trace back to one sample, sequenced in a study of blood T cell repertoires in COVID-19. Sequencing was performed with immunoSEQ multiplex PCR; in TCRdb, only in-frame clones are kept and a portion is missing. Of roughly 200,000 clones detected, approximately 85% appear once; the ten largest clones hold more than 4.5%. The material sequenced was peripheral blood. These receptors were obtained from a woman between 65 and 79 years old with active or convalescent COVID-19.

This chain links TRBV7-3 with TRBJ2-6; 7 bases agree with TRBD1. The germline V gene has CDR1 SGHTA and CDR2 FQGTGA. The CDR3 has 18 amino acids. V gave up 5 bases and J gave up 0 bases; unmatched junction bases: 10. CDR3 coding DNA: TGTGCCAGCAGCCCACAGGGGTCCCTCAGCTCTGGGGCCAACGTCCTGACTTTC. Residues: CASSPQGSLSSGANVLTF.

A word on this clone: At one boundary the junction diverges from the germline segment, which might be a read error. The V and J genes are TRBV6-5 and TRBJ2-7; tentatively, D is TRBD2 (5 bases). Germline values: CDR1 MNHEY, CDR2 SVGAGI. The CDR3 is 16 residues long. Here the CDR3 reads CASSYSSGEPSNEQYF. CDR3 sequence (DNA): TGTGCCAGCAGTTACTCGAGCGGAGAACCCTCCAACGAGCAGTACTTC.

This clone has only a few counts. This sequence joins TRBV5-1 and TRBJ2-7; tentative D call: TRBD2 (5 bases). V shed 4 bases and J shed 0 bases, with 14 bases lying between them. Germline V gives CDR1 SGHRS, CDR2 YFSETQ. The CDR3 is made up of 15 amino acids. CDR3 region: CASSPELVTSYEQYF. CDR3 nucleotide sequence: TGCGCCAGCAGCCCCGAACTAGTCACCTCCTACGAGCAGTACTTC.

The table lists this clone with many counts. The chain employs TRBV19 and TRBJ2-4, with D perhaps TRBD2 (6 bases). Trimming took off 10 bases at V and 1 base at J, with 11 bases between the two ends. The CDR3 is 13 residues long. CDR1 is LNHDA and CDR2 is SQIVND in the germline V gene (reference sequence). The CDR3: CATTGRAKNIQYF. The CDR3 DNA is TGTGCCACCACTGGGAGGGCCAAAAACATTCAGTACTTC. Using reference TRBV19 and TRBJ2-4 for the parts outside the CDR3, the full variable domain is DGGITQSPKYLFRKEGQNVTLSCEQNLNHDAMYWYRQDPGQGLRLIYYSQIVNDFQKGDIAEGYSVSREKKESFPLTVTSAQKNPTAFYLCATTGRAKNIQYFGAGTRLSVL.

The V gene is TRBV7-9, the J gene TRBJ2-1; 9 positions agree with TRBD1. The germline V gene has CDR1 SEHNR and CDR2 FQNEAQ (reference sequence). This CDR3 has 16 residues. V shed 1 base, J shed 0 bases, and the junction held 1 base outside the gene matches. The CDR3 nucleotides are TGTGCCAGCAGCTTAGTGACAGGGGGCTCCTACAATGAGCAGTTCTTC. Its protein product is CASSLVTGGSYNEQFF. The full variable domain, rest sourced from reference TRBV7-9 and TRBJ2-1, is DTGVSQNPRHKITKRGQNVTFRCDPISEHNRLYWYRQTLGQGPEFLTYFQNEAQLEKSRLLSDRFSAERPKGSFSTLEIQRTEQGDSAMYLCASSLVTGGSYNEQFFGPGTRLTVL.

The J gene is TRBJ2-1, the V gene TRBV10-1, with 7 positions matching TRBD2. V gave up 3 bases and J gave up 4 bases; unmatched junction bases: 3. The CDR3 has 14 residues. Germline V gene sequence: CDR1 WNHNN, CDR2 SYGVQD (reference sequence). The CDR3 region is CASSEGAGYNEQFF. The DNA of the CDR3 is TGCGCCAGCAGTGAAGGAGCGGGATACAATGAGCAGTTCTTC.

The gene calls are TRBV7-9 and TRBJ2-5; 9 bases match TRBD1. CDR1 and CDR2 (germline): SEHNR, FQNEAQ (reference sequence). V lost 3 bases and J lost 2; bases outside the gene matches: 7. CDR3 length: 16 residues. CDR3 sequence: CASSFPGTGIQETQYF. The CDR3, as DNA: TGTGCCAGCAGCTTCCCCGGGACAGGGATACAAGAGACCCAGTACTTC.

This clone was counted only a few times. The J gene is TRBJ1-5, the V gene TRBV7-3; weak D call: TRBD1 (6 bases). Trimming left V 3 bases short and J 9 bases short, with 12 bases between. From germline, CDR1 is SGHTA and CDR2 FQGTGA. There are 13 residues in the CDR3. The CDR3 region has the DNA TGTGCCAGCAGCTTGACAGGTGTAGGGCCCCAGCATTTT. It encodes CASSLTGVGPQHF.